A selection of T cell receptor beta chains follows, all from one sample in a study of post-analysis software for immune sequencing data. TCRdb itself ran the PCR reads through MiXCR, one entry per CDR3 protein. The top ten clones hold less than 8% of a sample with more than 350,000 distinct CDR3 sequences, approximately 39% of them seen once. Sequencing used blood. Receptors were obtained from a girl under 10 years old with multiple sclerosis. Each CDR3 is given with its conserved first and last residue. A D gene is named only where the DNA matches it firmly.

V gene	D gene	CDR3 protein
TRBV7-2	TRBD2	CASSLSEAGPNTQYF
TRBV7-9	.	CASSFSPGSDQPQHF
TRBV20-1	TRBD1	CSASPSGGTNEKLFF
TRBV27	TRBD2	CASSLKGGHKRERYNEQFF
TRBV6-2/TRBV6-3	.	CASSYPDTLRYEQYF
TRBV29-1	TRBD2	CSVEGTSGSRETQYF
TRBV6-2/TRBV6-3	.	CATSQGLVLEYF
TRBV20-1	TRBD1	CSAIGQGRGTEAFF
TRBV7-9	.	CASSLALSFSQESKETQFF
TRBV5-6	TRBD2	CASAVDPGLAGADTQYF
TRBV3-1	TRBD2	CASSQAWAGTSGTNEQFF
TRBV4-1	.	CASSQDMSSYEQYF
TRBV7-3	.	CASSLTSGTPYNEQFF
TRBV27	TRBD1	CASKRQGPYEQYF
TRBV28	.	CASSPTRGTLSTDTQYF
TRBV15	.	CATTPLGHELQETQYF
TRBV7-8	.	CASSKGPKIYGYTF
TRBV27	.	CASSSPGLIDSNEQFF
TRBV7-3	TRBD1	CASSLITGTGYSGANVLTF
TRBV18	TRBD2	CASSPLSSGEADTQYF
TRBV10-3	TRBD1	CATSGTELLDTQYF
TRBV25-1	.	CASSELRNEQFF
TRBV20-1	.	CSAPRGSGTQYF
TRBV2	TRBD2	CASSERGGSLRETQFF
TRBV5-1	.	CASSLAGVDYGYTF
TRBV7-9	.	CASSSPLAYKQYF
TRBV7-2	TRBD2	CASSLGSASGTYEQYF
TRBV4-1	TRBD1	CASSQDGRQGNQPQHF
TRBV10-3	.	CAISESGGETQYF
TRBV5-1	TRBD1	CASSSGQGIYEQYF
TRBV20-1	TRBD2	CSASASGGFTDTQYF
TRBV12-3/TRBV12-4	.	CASSLGQGNTIYF
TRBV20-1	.	CSARAPRGGYNEQFF
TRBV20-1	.	CSARTPRGMGDEQFF
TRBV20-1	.	CSAPGAVRYSNQPQHF
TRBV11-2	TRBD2	CASSLSPPRRGGLRFGSTDTQYF
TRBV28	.	CASSLDWGTSYEQYF
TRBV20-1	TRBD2	CSASPHVAGIAHEQYF
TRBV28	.	CASSPGDRRDHEQFF
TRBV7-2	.	CASSLRGAGAYEQYF
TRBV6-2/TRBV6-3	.	CASSPSLGAGGTQYF
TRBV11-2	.	CASSSLTGVSYEQYF
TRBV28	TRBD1	CASGTPGTVLYTF
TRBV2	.	CASSEEGTADTQYF
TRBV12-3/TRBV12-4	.	CASSPSQLSYEQYF
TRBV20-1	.	CSARDWQDQETQYF
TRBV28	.	CASSFITGNQPQHF
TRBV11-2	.	CASSLAPRGNQPQHF
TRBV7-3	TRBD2	CASSLGGRRANEQFF
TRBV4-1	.	CASSQTYSRGAQYF
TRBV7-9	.	CASSSRPEMDEQFF
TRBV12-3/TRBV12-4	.	CASSTSGFSYGYTF
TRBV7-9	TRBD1	CASSSGDRGGYEQYF
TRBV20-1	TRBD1	CSAARTGGYEQYF
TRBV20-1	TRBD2	CSARLRGGLYNEQFF
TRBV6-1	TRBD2	CASRPGLGLDEQYF
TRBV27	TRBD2	CASSRTGTSGAYEQYF